The present entry profiles one T cell receptor (beta chain) with its context. The CDR3 totals 15 residues. V lost 1 base and J lost 7; bases outside the gene matches: 5. Germline CDR1 is LGHNA and CDR2 is YNFKEQ. As for time point: patch test 1, 2 weeks after DPC sensitization. Stated treatment: therapeutic diphenylcyclopropenone sensitization with weekly scalp DPC. These data belong to a study of human T cells and chemical hapten exposure. TCRdb re-called the RACE reads with MiXCR, one entry per CDR3 protein. The sample shows a few hundred thousand distinct CDR3 sequences, roughly 5% of them seen only once.

Sequences were derived from whole blood, sampled in connection with sensitization to the hapten diphenylcyclopropenone (DPC). The V call is TRBV4-2, the J call TRBJ2-1, with 9 bases matching TRBD2. The TCR originated in a woman aged 50 to 65 with alopecia areata. Some clones in this sample may be carry-over from other donors' samples. The CDR3 coding sequence is TGTGCCAGCAGCCAAGGGATGGCGGGAGGGAATGAGCAGTTCTTC. Residues: CASSQGMAGGNEQFF.